One sample yielded the 20 T cell receptor beta chains listed below, sequenced in a study of neurological immune-mediated disorders. TCRdb analysed the 5' RACE reads with MiXCR anew, one entry per CDR3 protein. The top ten hold roughly 1.4% of the sample, which has over 45,000 distinct CDR3 sequences, more than 5% seen once. Sequences were obtained from CD4+ T cells from blood. The origin of the receptors is a young woman with multiple sclerosis.

Many counts were recorded for this clonotype. The J gene is TRBJ1-2, the V gene TRBV5-5; no clear D gene. The germline gives CDR1 SGHKS, CDR2 YYEKEE (reference sequence). V was shortened by 0 bases and J by 0 bases, with 9 bases between the two germline ends. The CDR3 loop spans 15 amino acids. This chain's CDR3 is CASSLETTANYGYTF. CDR3 DNA: TGTGCCAGCAGCTTGGAGACAACCGCTAACTATGGCTACACCTTC. The whole variable domain, remainder taken from reference TRBV5-5 and TRBJ1-2, is DAGVTQSPTHLIKTRGQQVTLRCSPISGHKSVSWYQQVLGQGPQFIFQYYEKEERGRGNFPDRFSARQFPNYSSELNVNALLLGDSALYLCASSLETTANYGYTFGSGTRLTVV.

There are many counts of this clonotype. The genes are TRBV5-1 and TRBJ1-1; maybe TRBD1 (5 bases). V was shortened by 4 bases and J by 0 bases, with 10 bases between the two germline ends. CDR3 length: 14 residues. Per the germline V gene, CDR1 is SGHRS and CDR2 is YFSETQ. The CDR3 loop is CASSLDSLNTEAFF. Here the CDR3 DNA reads TGCGCCAGCAGCCTCGACAGCTTGAACACTGAAGCTTTCTTT.

This clonotype was counted at least ten times. This chain joins TRBV7-8 and TRBJ2-3; 10 nucleotides line up with TRBD1. V shed 5 bases and J 6 bases; nucleotides not matched to a gene: 8. The CDR3 is 15 amino acids. Looked up from germline, CDR1 is SGHVS and CDR2 is FQNEAQ. The chain's CDR3 is CASSPWTGGGDTQYF. For the CDR3, the DNA is TGTGCCAGCAGCCCATGGACAGGGGGGGGGGATACGCAGTATTTT. The variable domain in full, completed from reference TRBV7-8 and TRBJ2-3, reads GAGVSQSPRYKVAKRGQDVALRCDPISGHVSLFWYQQALGQGPEFLTYFQNEAQLDKSGLPSDRFFAERPEGSVSTLKIQRTQQEDSAVYLCASSPWTGGGDTQYFGPGTRLTVL.

The rearrangement joins TRBV19 to TRBJ1-1; possible D gene TRBD1, 5 bases. The CDR3 sequence is 14 residues long. The germline V and J ends were trimmed by 2 bases and 5 bases, with 12 bases remaining between them. Germline CDR1 reads LNHDA; CDR2 reads SQIVND (reference sequence). CDR3 amino acids: CASSILGGGTEAFF. CDR3 DNA: TGTGCCAGTAGTATACTGGGCGGGGGTACTGAAGCTTTCTTT.

This rearrangement joins TRBV5-4 to TRBJ2-1; 9 bases are a match to TRBD2. Germline CDR1 SGHNT, CDR2 YYREEE (reference sequence). CDR3 size: 16 residues. Trimming at V came to 5 bases and at J to 5 bases, leaving 11 bases not matched to a gene. The CDR3 nucleotides read TGTGCCAGCAGGCTCTTAGCGGGAGTAGGAAACAATGAGCAGTTCTTC. Translated: CASRLLAGVGNNEQFF.

This clonotype was counted only a few times. This chain joins TRBV18 and TRBJ2-1; the match to TRBD2 covers 12 bases. Germline-derived CDR1 and CDR2 are KGHSH and LQKENI. Germline trimming cut 1 base from V and 5 bases from J; bases unmatched to any gene: 0. The CDR3 consists of 15 residues. The CDR3 spells CASSPRLAGDNEQFF. As DNA, the CDR3 is TGTGCCAGCTCACCACGACTAGCGGGAGACAATGAGCAGTTCTTC.

The chain has TRBV4-3 and TRBJ2-5; 8 bases are a match to TRBD1. Germline V gene lookup returns CDR1 LGHNA and CDR2 YSLEER. This CDR3 region has 13 residues. Losses at the gene ends were 4 bases for V and 5 bases for J; bases not matched to a gene: 3. The CDR3 DNA sequence: TGCGCCAGCAGCCGGACAGGGTGGGAGACCCAGTACTTC. Protein: CASSRTGWETQYF.

The table lists this clonotype with many counts. The rearrangement uses TRBV12-3 or TRBV12-4 and TRBJ2-7; no firm D call. The CDR3 spans 12 residues. V dropped 6 bases and J dropped 4 bases, with 10 bases sitting between them. This CDR3 reads CASSPQPYEQYF. CDR3 nucleotide sequence: TGTGCCAGCAGCCCACAGCCTTACGAGCAGTACTTC.

This clonotype was seen at least ten times. This rearrangement joins TRBV5-1 to TRBJ2-5; perhaps TRBD2 as D (7 bases). V lost 8 bases and J lost 2, with 16 bases in between. This CDR3 has 14 amino acids. Germline V gene lookup returns CDR1 SGHRS and CDR2 YFSETQ. DNA for the CDR3: TGCGCCAGTCGGGGGGCCGGACTACAAGAGACCCAGTACTTC. This encodes CASRGAGLQETQYF. The complete variable domain, with remaining parts taken from reference TRBV5-1 and TRBJ2-5, reads KAGVTQTPRYLIKTRGQQVTLSCSPISGHRSVSWYQQTPGQGLQFLFEYFSETQRNKGNFPGRFSGRQFSNSRSEMNVSTLELGDSALYLCASRGAGLQETQYFGPGTRLLVL.

Regarding this clonotype: A much bigger clone sits one base away, suggesting this may be a read error. The genes are TRBV12-3 or TRBV12-4 and TRBJ2-2, with D possibly being TRBD1 or TRBD2 (6 bases each). The length of the CDR3 is 13 residues. V lost 2 bases, J lost 6 bases, and 7 bases lay in between. CDR3 region: CASSLRGAGELFF. DNA of the CDR3: TGTGCCAGCAGTTTAAGGGGGGCCGGGGAGCTGTTTTTT.

This clonotype was counted many times. The chain employs TRBV20-1 and TRBJ2-3, with 9 nucleotides matching TRBD2. V shed 3 bases, J shed 3 bases, and the junction held 19 bases outside the gene matches. Germline V gives CDR1 DFQATT, CDR2 SNEGSKA (reference sequence). CDR3 size: 19 residues. CDR3 nucleotides: TGCAGTGCTAGTCGGACGGGGCGGGGGGGCCCTTTATTGACAGATACGCAGTATTTT. This codes for CSASRTGRGGPLLTDTQYF.

This clonotype was recorded many times. The CDR3 coding sequence is TGTGCCAGCACCCCCGGAGAGACCCAGTACTTC. Protein: CASTPGETQYF. This chain connects TRBV12-3 or TRBV12-4 to TRBJ2-5; D gene uncertain. The CDR3 length is 11 residues. The V and J ends lost 7 bases and 4 bases respectively, with 7 bases between them.

At least ten counts were recorded for this clonotype. The rearrangement links TRBV6-5 to TRBJ1-5; D is unclear. CDR1 is MNHEY and CDR2 is SVGAGI in the germline V gene. Trimming took 6 bases from V and 1 from J, leaving 13 bases between them. The CDR3 totals 15 residues. This chain's CDR3 is CASRPTMYSNQPQHF. In DNA, the CDR3 is TGTGCCAGCAGACCCACAATGTACAGCAATCAGCCCCAGCATTTT.

This clonotype was recorded many times. This chain uses TRBV29-1 with TRBJ2-1, with TRBD2 matching over 7 bases. The CDR3 has 16 amino acids. Germline CDR1 is SQVTM and CDR2 is ANQGSEA. The ends lost 4 bases at V and 6 bases at J; junction bases unmatched: 15. The CDR3 bases are TGCAGCGTTGGAGTGGGGGGACTACTAGTACGCAATGAGCAGTTCTTC. Translated: CSVGVGGLLVRNEQFF.

This clonotype has ten or more counts. V gene TRBV24-1 combines with J gene TRBJ1-2; 7 bases are a match to TRBD1. With V trimmed by 4 bases and J by 4 bases, 2 bases remained unmatched. The CDR3 has 13 amino acids. Germline V lookup: CDR1 KGHDR, CDR2 SFDVKD. The DNA of the CDR3 is TGTGCCACCAGTGACCGGGACAGCTATGGCTACACCTTC. This encodes CATSDRDSYGYTF.

This clonotype was recorded at least ten times. The V gene is TRBV20-1, the J gene TRBJ2-2, with unresolved D. CDR1 DFQATT and CDR2 SNEGSKA come from the germline V gene (reference sequence). The CDR3 consists of 12 residues. V dropped 6 bases and J dropped 6 bases, with 11 bases sitting between them. CDR3: CSAPVPSGELFF. The CDR3 nucleotides read TGCAGTGCCCCGGTCCCCTCCGGGGAGCTGTTTTTT.

This clonotype was seen a handful of times. The V and J genes are TRBV5-1 and TRBJ1-1, with TRBD1 matching over 8 bases. CDR1 is SGHRS and CDR2 is YFSETQ in the germline V gene. Trimming at V came to 3 bases and at J to 7 bases, leaving 11 bases not matched to a gene. This CDR3 is built from 15 residues. The CDR3 is CASSSATGTGGEAFF. CDR3 DNA sequence: TGCGCCAGCAGCTCAGCAACCGGGACAGGAGGTGAAGCTTTCTTT.

This clonotype was seen many times. The gene calls are TRBV5-1 and TRBJ2-3, with D hard to call. The CDR3 is made up of 15 amino acids. V lost 0 bases and J lost 2, with 10 bases in between. CDR1 is SGHRS, CDR2 YFSETQ, per germline. CDR3 in amino acids: CASSLATANTDTQYF. DNA of the CDR3: TGCGCCAGCAGCTTGGCCACGGCTAACACAGATACGCAGTATTTT.

This clonotype has at least ten counts. J is TRBJ1-5 and V is TRBV20-1; the D is unclear. The CDR3 consists of 13 residues. The V gene's germline CDR1 is DFQATT and CDR2 SNEGSKA (reference sequence). The V and J ends lost 6 bases and 0 bases respectively, with 9 bases between them. The CDR3 DNA reads as TGCAGTGCCAAGCGGGATAGCAATCAGCCCCAGCATTTT. Amino acid sequence: CSAKRDSNQPQHF.

This clonotype was detected many times. The chain joins TRBV3-1 to TRBJ2-7; no clear D gene. The CDR3 runs to 13 residues. Trimming removed 6 bases from V and 5 bases from J, with 14 bases in between. Germline loops: CDR1 LGHDT, CDR2 YNNKEL (reference sequence). As DNA, the CDR3 is TGTGCCAGCAGTCGAAGCCGGGCCAACGAGCAGTACTTC. Protein product: CASSRSRANEQYF.